This entry lists 30 T cell receptor beta chains sequenced from one sample in a study of blood T cell repertoires in COVID-19. Sequencing used immunoSEQ multiplex PCR; TCRdb keeps in-frame clones, though not all of them. This repertoire shows about 260,000 clones, about 91% found once; its top ten account for roughly 2.7%. Sequenced material: peripheral blood. The receptors were sampled from a person aged 18-35 years with COVID-19, enrolled during active disease.

The rearrangement uses TRBV7-2 and TRBJ1-4; the D is unclear. This CDR3 region has 16 residues. The germline V and J ends were trimmed by 0 bases and 3 bases, with 11 bases remaining between them. CDR1 is SGHTA, CDR2 FQGNSA, per germline. CDR3 DNA: TGTGCCAGCAGCTTAGCGCACAGAACAGCTAATGAAAAACTGTTTTTT. It translates to CASSLAHRTANEKLFF.

The chain carries TRBV13 and TRBJ1-1; D is uncertain. The CDR3 has 13 residues. Germline lookup yields CDR1 PRHDT and CDR2 FYEKMQ (reference sequence). Trimming took off 2 bases at V and 0 bases at J, with 4 bases between the two ends. DNA for the CDR3: TGTGCCAGCAGCTTAACAGTGAACACTGAAGCTTTCTTT. Translating it yields CASSLTVNTEAFF.

The chain carries TRBV10-3 and TRBJ2-1, with 11 bases lining up with TRBD2. Trimming at V came to 6 bases and at J to 0 bases, leaving 16 bases not matched to a gene. There are 20 residues in the CDR3. Germline-derived CDR1 and CDR2 are ENHRY and SYGVKD. The CDR3 is CAIRGGTSGTNPSSYNEQFF. DNA of the CDR3: TGTGCCATCAGGGGTGGGACTAGCGGTACTAATCCTAGCTCCTACAATGAGCAGTTCTTC.

The chain joins TRBV5-4 to TRBJ1-3; maybe TRBD1 (5 bases). In germline, CDR1 is SGHNT, CDR2 YYREEE (reference sequence). This CDR3 contains 13 residues. The V and J ends lost 6 bases and 4 bases respectively, with 11 bases between them. DNA of the CDR3: TGTGCCAGCACGCTGGAGGGGGGAAACACCATATATTTT. Encoded protein: CASTLEGGNTIYF. Looking up the rest from reference TRBV5-4 and TRBJ1-3 gives the full variable domain: ETGVTQSPTHLIKTRGQQVTLRCSSQSGHNTVSWYQQALGQGPQFIFQYYREEENGRGNFPPRFSGLQFPNYSSELNVNALELDDSALYLCASTLEGGNTIYFGEGSWLTVV.

In DNA form, the CDR3 reads TGTGCCATCAGGACCACCTGGGGCGAAAAACTGTTTTTT. Translated: CAIRTTWGEKLFF. This chain connects TRBV2 to TRBJ1-4, with D possibly being TRBD1 (5 bases). CDR1 is SNHLY and CDR2 is FYNNEI in the germline V gene. V shed 10 bases and J shed 8 bases, with 17 bases lying between them. This CDR3 is built from 13 residues.

The chain is built from TRBV7-8 and TRBJ2-1, with 11 nucleotides matching TRBD1. Germline V gives CDR1 SGHVS, CDR2 FQNEAQ. Trimming took 1 base from V and 8 from J; bases not matched to a gene: 4. The CDR3 runs 15 residues. CDR3 nucleotide sequence: TGTGCCAGCAGCTTAGAGGGACAGGGGGGTCATGAGCAGTTCTTC. The encoded protein is CASSLEGQGGHEQFF.

The chain carries TRBV6-5 and TRBJ1-2; TRBD1 might be the D (6 bases). Trimming left V 7 bases short and J 4 bases short, with 16 bases between. The CDR3 length is 14 residues. CDR1 and CDR2 (germline): MNHEY, SVGAGI. For the CDR3, the DNA is TGTGCCAGCACTCACCAAGGGGGGGCCTATGGCTACACCTTC. Its translation is CASTHQGGAYGYTF.

The chain recombines TRBV6-4 with TRBJ1-6, with 9 bases matching TRBD1. CDR1 is MRHNA and CDR2 is SNTAGT in the germline V gene. V lost 5 bases, J lost 9 bases, and 2 bases stayed unmatched. The CDR3 contains 13 residues. The CDR3 loop reads CASSRDRASPLHF. For the CDR3, the DNA is TGTGCCAGCAGTCGGGACAGGGCTTCACCCCTCCACTTT.

Of note for this clone: This sample also contains other DNA sequences that code for the same CDR3. The chain is built from TRBV27 and TRBJ1-3; no reliable D call. Germline loops: CDR1 MNHEY, CDR2 SMNVEV (reference sequence). CDR3 length: 13 residues. V was cut by 4 bases and J by 0 bases, with 4 bases left in between. The CDR3 here is CASSSGSGNTIYF. The CDR3 DNA reads as TGTGCCAGCAGTTCCGGCTCTGGAAACACCATATATTTT.

The V call is TRBV11-2, the J call TRBJ1-5; D is possibly TRBD1 (6 bases). This CDR3 is 16 amino acids long. V lost 3 bases and J lost 4, with 16 bases in between. From germline, CDR1 is SGHAT and CDR2 FQNNGV. The CDR3 loop reads CASSFLGVQGNQPQHF. Written as DNA, the CDR3 is TGTGCCAGCAGCTTCCTAGGGGTACAGGGTAATCAGCCCCAGCATTTT.

The rearrangement links TRBV5-1 to TRBJ2-3; TRBD2 matches 13 bases. V lost 3 bases to trimming and J lost 1 base; unmatched junction nucleotides: 8. CDR3 length: 18 amino acids. Germline CDR1 and CDR2: SGHRS and YFSETQ. CDR3 sequence (DNA): TGCGCCAGCAGCTACGGGACTAGCGGGATTATAGGCACAGATACGCAGTATTTT. This sequence encodes CASSYGTSGIIGTDTQYF.

V usage is TRBV5-6 and J usage is TRBJ1-1; TRBD1 agrees at 9 bases. Germline V gene data show CDR1 as SGHDT and CDR2 as YYEEEE. This CDR3 region has 14 residues. Germline trimming cut 5 bases from V and 4 bases from J; bases unmatched to any gene: 6. The CDR3 sequence: CASRTGQGFTEAFF. The DNA for the CDR3 is TGTGCCAGCAGGACGGGACAGGGCTTCACTGAAGCTTTCTTT.

This clone was counted between two and nine times. This rearrangement joins TRBV24-1 to TRBJ1-2; 8 positions agree with TRBD1. Germline assignment: CDR1 KGHDR and CDR2 SFDVKD. This CDR3 has 15 amino acids. The V gene end was trimmed by 3 bases and the J gene end by 3 bases; junction bases not matched to a gene: 5. The CDR3 nucleotides are TGTGCCACCAGTGATCCGGACAGGGCGGACTATGGCTACACCTTC. It encodes CATSDPDRADYGYTF.

The chain links TRBV9 to TRBJ1-1; the D is unclear. From germline, CDR1 is SGDLS and CDR2 YYNGEE. The V end lost 0 bases, the J end lost 10 bases, and 13 bases lay between the germline ends. The CDR3 sequence is 13 residues long. This chain's CDR3 is CASSVEGRPGAFF. DNA of the CDR3: TGTGCCAGCAGCGTAGAAGGTCGTCCGGGAGCTTTCTTT.

This chain connects TRBV27 to TRBJ2-5; perhaps TRBD2 as D (7 bases). The germline V gene has CDR1 MNHEY and CDR2 SMNVEV (reference sequence). Trimming took 5 bases from V and 3 from J, leaving 19 bases between them. CDR3 size: 16 residues. CDR3 protein: CASSPLGGGGEETQYF. Written as DNA, the CDR3 is TGTGCCAGCAGTCCGCTAGGAGGGGGAGGGGAAGAGACCCAGTACTTC.

This clone was detected only once. The V call is TRBV27, the J call TRBJ2-2, with D possibly being TRBD1 (5 bases). V gave up 8 bases and J gave up 2 bases, with 36 bases separating them. The CDR3 length is 22 residues. Germline V gene data show CDR1 as MNHEY and CDR2 as SMNVEV (reference sequence). The CDR3 protein is CASSVRQTQLLCWVANTGELFF. CDR3 nucleotide sequence: TGTGCCAGCTCCGTTCGACAGACCCAGCTCTTGTGCTGGGTAGCTAACACCGGGGAGCTGTTTTTT.

The chain carries TRBV5-1 and TRBJ1-2, with D tentatively TRBD1 (6 bases). Germline V lookup: CDR1 SGHRS, CDR2 YFSETQ. Trimming pared 4 bases from V and 0 bases from J, leaving 13 bases between. There are 15 residues in the CDR3. This CDR3 is CASSQLQGSNYGYTF. The CDR3 nucleotides read TGCGCCAGCAGCCAATTACAGGGTTCTAACTATGGCTACACCTTC.

The genes are TRBV6-5 and TRBJ1-3, with TRBD1 matching 8 bases. The CDR3 sequence is 15 residues long. J gave up 2 bases and V 2 bases, and 2 bases lay outside the gene matches. Germline loops: CDR1 MNHEY, CDR2 SVGAGI. This CDR3 is CASSYGRGPGNTIYF. The DNA of the CDR3 is TGTGCCAGCAGTTACGGCAGGGGGCCTGGAAACACCATATATTTT.

This clone was detected only a few times. J is TRBJ1-1 and V is TRBV2, with 7 bases that match TRBD1. J lost 4 bases, V lost 1 base, and 6 bases had no gene match. The CDR3 consists of 15 residues. Germline loops: CDR1 SNHLY, CDR2 FYNNEI. CDR3: CASSEGADRATEAFF. In DNA form, the CDR3 reads TGTGCCAGCAGTGAAGGGGCTGACAGGGCCACTGAAGCTTTCTTT.

The chain recombines TRBV19 with TRBJ2-7, with a possible D match to TRBD1 (5 bases). The V end lost 7 bases, the J end lost 7 bases, and 14 bases lay between the germline ends. This CDR3 has 12 residues. CDR1 and CDR2 from the germline V gene are LNHDA and SQIVND (reference sequence). CDR3 coding DNA: TGTGCCAGTACGAACCCAGGGTTAGAGCAGTACTTC. Translation: CASTNPGLEQYF.

The chain couples TRBV5-6 to TRBJ2-7, with TRBD1 as a possible D gene (6 bases). There are 16 residues in the CDR3. The V end lost 4 bases, the J end lost 1 base, and 18 bases lay between the germline ends. CDR1 and CDR2 (germline): SGHDT, YYEEEE. CDR3 in amino acids: CASSVLLGQLSYEQYF. DNA of the CDR3: TGTGCCAGCAGCGTCCTCCTTGGACAGTTATCCTACGAGCAGTACTTC.

This sequence joins TRBV10-1 and TRBJ2-2, with a weak D call TRBD1 (5 bases). V gave up 0 bases and J gave up 13 bases, with 12 bases separating them. The CDR3 consists of 13 residues. CDR1 and CDR2 from the germline V gene are WNHNN and SYGVQD (reference sequence). Here the CDR3 reads CASSESWQGRLFF. CDR3 in DNA: TGCGCCAGCAGTGAGTCGTGGCAGGGAAGGCTGTTTTTT.

The CDR3 DNA reads TGTGCCAGCAGCCAAGGACTAGCGGGTGCATCGGGCAATACGCAGTATTTT. Translated, it gives CASSQGLAGASGNTQYF. The J gene is TRBJ2-3, the V gene TRBV4-2; 10 nucleotides agree with TRBD2. The V and J ends lost 1 base and 7 bases, in that order; junction bases with no gene match: 11. The CDR3 length is 17 residues. Germline V gives CDR1 LGHNA, CDR2 YNFKEQ.

This sequence joins TRBV30 and TRBJ2-2; possibly TRBD2 for D (5 bases). CDR3 length: 12 residues. The V gene lost 4 bases and the J gene lost 7 bases, with 10 bases spanning the gap. Germline lookup yields CDR1 GTSNPN and CDR2 SVGIG (reference sequence). DNA of the CDR3: TGTGCCTGGACAGAGGGCGGCGGGGAGCTGTTTTTT. It codes for CAWTEGGGELFF.

The chain employs TRBV6-1 and TRBJ2-7; 11 nucleotides align to TRBD2. Germline V gives CDR1 MNHNS, CDR2 SASEGT. This CDR3 comprises 17 residues. V lost 4 bases, J lost 3 bases, and 11 bases stayed unmatched. CDR3 in amino acids: CASSGVLLAGGHYEQYF. The CDR3 nucleotides are TGTGCCAGCAGTGGGGTTCTCCTAGCGGGAGGACACTACGAGCAGTACTTC.

The chain couples TRBV30 to TRBJ1-1, with TRBD1 as a possible D gene (5 bases). The germline V gene has CDR1 GTSNPN and CDR2 SVGIG (reference sequence). Deletions cut 4 bases from V and 11 bases from J, with 11 bases between. This CDR3 region has 10 residues. In DNA, the CDR3 is TGTGCCTGGATCGGGGGGTTCGCTTTCTTT. Protein product: CAWIGGFAFF.

This clone occurred once. CDR3 in DNA: TGCAGTAAGGGGGCCGTTTCTGGCTACACCTTC. Its protein is CSKGAVSGYTF. The chain couples TRBV20-1 to TRBJ1-2; 7 bases agree with TRBD1. Germline V lookup: CDR1 DFQATT, CDR2 SNEGSKA (reference sequence). This CDR3 is 11 amino acids long. The V and J ends lost 8 bases and 7 bases, in that order; junction bases with no gene match: 7.

There are a few counts of this clone. This chain uses TRBV5-4 with TRBJ2-7; D possibly corresponds to TRBD1 (6 bases). The V gene lost 3 bases and the J gene lost 5 bases, with 6 bases spanning the gap. The CDR3 runs to 11 residues. Per the germline V gene, CDR1 is SGHNT and CDR2 is YYREEE (reference sequence). The CDR3 loop is CASSSGDEQYF. CDR3 nucleotides: TGTGCCAGCAGCTCAGGGGACGAGCAGTACTTC. The variable domain in full, completed from reference TRBV5-4 and TRBJ2-7, reads ETGVTQSPTHLIKTRGQQVTLRCSSQSGHNTVSWYQQALGQGPQFIFQYYREEENGRGNFPPRFSGLQFPNYSSELNVNALELDDSALYLCASSSGDEQYFGPGTRLTVT.

The rearrangement uses TRBV27 and TRBJ2-7; no definite D call. Germline-derived CDR1 and CDR2 are MNHEY and SMNVEV (reference sequence). Trimming removed 2 bases at V and 2 bases at J, with 10 bases between. CDR3 length equals 14 residues. CDR3 sequence: CASSLGPLPYEQYF. DNA for the CDR3: TGTGCCAGCAGTTTAGGGCCCCTACCCTACGAGCAGTACTTC.

The rearrangement links TRBV4-1 to TRBJ1-1; D gene unclear. The CDR3 totals 13 residues. Trimming left V 6 bases short and J 0 bases short, with 8 bases between. Germline values: CDR1 MGHRA, CDR2 YSYEKL. This CDR3 reads CASSLQLNTEAFF. CDR3 coding DNA: TGCGCCAGCAGTTTACAGCTGAACACTGAAGCTTTCTTT.